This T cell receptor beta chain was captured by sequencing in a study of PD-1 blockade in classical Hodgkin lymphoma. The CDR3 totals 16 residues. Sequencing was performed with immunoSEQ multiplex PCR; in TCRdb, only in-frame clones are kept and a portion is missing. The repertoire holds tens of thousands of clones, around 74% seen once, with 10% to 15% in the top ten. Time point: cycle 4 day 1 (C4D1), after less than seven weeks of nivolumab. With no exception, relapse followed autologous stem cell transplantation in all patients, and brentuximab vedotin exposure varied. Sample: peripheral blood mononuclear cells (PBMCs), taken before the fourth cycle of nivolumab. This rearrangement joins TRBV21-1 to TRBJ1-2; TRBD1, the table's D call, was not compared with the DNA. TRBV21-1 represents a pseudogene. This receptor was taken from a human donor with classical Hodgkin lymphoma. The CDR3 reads CASSKSDRTGVYGYTF. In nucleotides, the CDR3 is TGTGCCAGCAGCAAAAGTGATAGGACAGGAGTTTATGGCTACACCTTC.